The TCR beta chain described here comes from a study of CD8+ T cells in alopecia areata. In its sample, this clone was seen once. One end of the junction is discordant with germline, which a read error may explain. The CDR3 has 15 amino acids. Per germline, CDR1 SGHNT and CDR2 YYREEE (reference sequence). Investigators isolated RNA and reverse transcribed it into cDNA to act as the sequencing template. Assay used: immunoSEQ multiplex PCR; TCRdb lists only in-frame clones, some missing. The sample holds tens of thousands of clones, roughly 61% seen once. Specimen: CD8+ T cells sorted from blood, collected at week 0. The source of this sequence is a human donor with alopecia areata. The V gene is TRBV5-4, the J gene TRBJ1-2, with D hard to call. DNA for the CDR3: TGTGCCAGCAGGTTGGCGCCCCGCGGCCCCGACGGCTACACCTTC. Its protein is CASRLAPRGPDGYTF.